This T cell receptor beta chain was retrieved from a study of response to subunit inactivated influenza vaccine. Findings and limits, study-wide: Few additional T cells are recruited per seasonal influenza vaccination, authors suggested.

This clonotype has just a few counts. Its antigen is undetermined. There are 15 residues in the CDR3. The germline CDR1 and CDR2 sequences are LNHDA and SQIVND (reference sequence). V lost 1 base to trimming and J lost 8 bases, with 17 bases between them. TCRdb analysed the RT-PCR reads with MiXCR anew, one entry per CDR3 protein. The sample shows 750,000 to 850,000 distinct CDR3 sequences, less than 20% of them seen only once. Sequenced here: PBMCs from blood, sampled 5 days after vaccination. This chain joins TRBV19 and TRBJ1-2; a weak D match, TRBD1 (5 bases). The sequence was collected from a man aged 45 to 65 who received an inactivated influenza vaccine. This chain's CDR3 is CASSIGDRGHRGYTF. CDR3 in DNA: TGTGCCAGTAGTATAGGGGATAGGGGTCACCGCGGCTACACCTTC.